The T cell receptor beta chain described here comes from a study of blood T cell repertoires in COVID-19. The wider study: COVID-19 samples, acute and convalescent, were from the United States, Italy and Spain.

CDR1 and CDR2 (germline): SGHDT, YYEEEE. Between the trimmed V and J ends, which lost 10 bases and 7 bases, there was a span of 20 bases. The CDR3 is 13 residues long. Original handling: Cell counts per sample came from amplifying reference gene primers. Generated by immunoSEQ multiplex PCR, the TCRdb table keeps only in-frame clones and is missing some. From that table come the V and J calls and clone size; the DNA was used to work out D and trimming. The data hold hundreds of thousands of clones, with around 89% observed a single time. The V call is TRBV5-6, the J call TRBJ1-2, with D possibly being TRBD1 (5 bases). The sequence was obtained from a man aged 18 to 30 who had recovered from COVID-19. The sample was PBMCs or T cells enriched from blood (not recorded which). CDR3 loop: CAGRAGRAGGYTF. In DNA form, the CDR3 reads TGTGCCGGTAGAGCGGGCAGGGCTGGTGGCTACACCTTC.